Described below is a single T cell receptor (beta chain) sequence and its context. The data originate from a study of blood T cell repertoires in COVID-19. Per the germline V gene, CDR1 is KGHSH and CDR2 is LQKENI. The CDR3 sequence is 14 residues long. V trimming: 3 bases; J trimming: 10 bases; junction bases outside the gene matches: 9. Authors' processing steps: Reference gene primer amplification gave nucleated cell count estimates. The data were produced by immunoSEQ multiplex PCR, yet TCRdb's version contains in-frame clones alone and is incomplete. The D gene and trimming were derived from the DNA, and the V and J assignments and clone size from that table. The top ten hold 44% of the sample, which has roughly 32,000 clones, 75% to 90% seen once.

The receptor comes from a man between 60 and 75 years old with active or convalescent COVID-19. The V and J genes are TRBV18 and TRBJ1-1; 9 bases align to TRBD1. Input material: peripheral blood. Written as DNA, the CDR3 is TGTGCCAGCTCACCCGGCGTGGACAGGGGCTTAGCTTTCTTT. Its translation is CASSPGVDRGLAFF.